The T cell receptor (beta chain) described here comes from a study of CD8+ T cells in alopecia areata (dated by TCRdb to 2016 to 2018). Regarding the complete study: The treated patients, all with moderate-to-severe alopecia areata, were enrolled in an open-label pilot trial of oral tofacitinib given at 5 to 10 mg twice daily. TCRbeta CDR3 regions were amplified by immunoSEQ multiplex PCR with 35 Vbeta forward and 13 Jbeta reverse primers. Patients received tofacitinib for 6 to 18 months and were then followed off drug for 6 months to check for delayed response and recurrence. Patients on tofacitinib were biopsied at baseline and after 4 and 24 weeks of treatment, and several of the patients also had a later scalp biopsy. Scalp clonality was compared among normal scalp (n=4), patchy alopecia areata scalp (n=8), and alopecia totalis/universalis scalp (n=8). Scalp tissue and sorted CD4+ and CD8+ peripheral blood T cells from patchy and totalis/universalis alopecia areata patients and from healthy controls were covered by human TCRbeta sequencing. The study used high-throughput TCRbeta sequencing to examine T cell clonal expansion in alopecia areata, in both the C3H/HeJ mouse model and human patients. The RNA source kit depended on sample type: the PAXgene miRNA kit for fixed scalp, the miRNeasy kit for PBMCs, and the RNeasy kit for mouse skin. In treated patients, disease severity was measured using the SALT score, which gives the percentage of scalp surface area affected. Study-wide conclusions, independent of this receptor: During tofacitinib treatment, many expanded lesional clones remained in scalp and blood, and this persistence may partly explain relapse after treatment is stopped. Scalp TCR repertoire analysis is complicated because resident alphabeta T cells in normal human skin are also sequenced, whereas mouse skin is dominated by gammadelta T cells. TCR sequences shared between patients were less clear than in mice, possibly partly because of HLA diversity in the patient population. Compared with normal scalp, lesional scalp, particularly in alopecia totalis/universalis, had higher clonality and more expanded CD8+ clones, which suggests antigenic drive. Tofacitinib significantly lowered scalp clonality and the number of expanded CD8+ clones among the top 100 scalp clones. Because the treated cohort was small and had only one nonresponder, larger studies are needed to examine links between baseline CD8+ expansion and response.

Sample time point, as interpreted from the label and publication: less than five weeks on oral tofacitinib. The label giving this sample's treatment or condition can be read as: oral pan-JAK inhibitor, 5-10 mg twice daily. Lesional scalp punch biopsies and peripheral blood were obtained from alopecia areata patients. PBMCs were isolated by density centrifugation and stained for CD3, CD4 and CD8, and CD4+ and CD8+ T cells were sorted on a FACSAria. Comment on this clone: Its antigen has not been determined. Nothing much larger sits one base from this clone, and base qualities are not available.

Counted from cysteine to phenylalanine, this CDR3 has 13 amino acids. CDR3 DNA is the only sequence kept; it has 39 bases, read in frame from the first base. Trimming takes 5 bases from V and 4 bases from J, and the germline ends sit 11 bases apart. According to the germline V gene, CDR1 reads SGHVS and CDR2 reads FNYEAQ. Library prep was done by the immunoSEQ multiplex PCR assay. RNA was extracted from all samples and reverse transcribed into cDNA as template for TCR sequencing. First-strand cDNA was synthesized with SuperScript III using a 2:1 mix of oligo-dT and random hexamers. A synthetic immune receptor repertoire was used to measure amplification bias, and any remaining bias was corrected computationally. Regarding the original processing steps: Raw reads were preprocessed for error removal, and CDR3 was defined according to IMGT conventions as running from the conserved cysteine to phenylalanine. Clonality was computed as 1 minus the Shannon entropy, with the entropy normalized by log2 of the number of productive unique TCRs. Whether scalp clones were CD4 or CD8 was inferred by matching scalp TCRbeta sequences against CD4 and CD8 repertoires sorted from blood. TCRdb took over this immuneACCESS table, retaining in-frame rearrangements with V and J assigned. Such tables are incomplete; in checked studies, under half of the missing clones stem from an unresolved V gene, and the remainder is unexplained. The V and J calls and clone size were taken over from that table, and D and trimming were inferred from the DNA. The sample has 140,000 to 150,000 clones on record, about 59% of them singletons. Together, the top ten hold roughly 15% of the sample.

The rearrangement joined TRBV7-6 to TRBJ2-5, and the D gene may be TRBD2, 5 bases matching. This TCR came from a human donor with alopecia areata. The sequences come from CD8+ T cells sorted from blood, collected at week 4, from a patient treated with tofacitinib. The CDR3: CASSPRVRETQYF. The DNA sequence follows: TGTGCCAGCAGCCCGAGGGTGCGAGAGACCCAGTACTTC.